This T cell receptor (beta chain) derives from a study of T cell repertoires in cytomegalovirus infection. Study-level points and caveats: Clonotypes of TCR beta that were HLA-C-restricted and CMV-specific dominated the ex vivo response.

As regards this clonotype: Its target is unknown.

A single record per CDR3 protein comes from TCRdb applying MiXCR to the reads. This sample yields about 830,000 distinct CDR3 sequences, of which about 31% are seen a single time; over 10% belongs to the top ten. Germline V gene data show CDR1 as MNHEY and CDR2 as SVGEGT. With 4 bases removed from V and 7 bases from J, the gap between germline ends came to 11 bases. This CDR3 contains 14 residues. The receptor was derived from a human donor in good health (CMV status not recorded). Some clones in this sample may be carry-over from other donors' samples. V usage is TRBV6-2 or TRBV6-3 and J usage is TRBJ1-6; D call uncertain. Sequenced material: cultured CD8+ T cells from PBMCs, taken from culture after CMV antigen stimulation. CDR3 coding DNA: TGTGCCAGCAGTTCCTTTTTACCCAATTCACCCCTCCACTTT. Its protein product is CASSSFLPNSPLHF.